This T cell receptor (beta chain) originates from a study of shared clonotypes between healthy human individuals. Study in general: Plates per donor: three CD4 naive, three CD4 memory, two CD8 naive, one CD8 memory.

Worth noting for this clone: The antigen is unknown.

In germline, CDR1 is SGHVS, CDR2 FNYEAQ. The CDR3 length is 15 residues. Between the trimmed V and J ends, which lost 4 bases and 3 bases, there was a span of 16 bases. Naivety among CD8 cells was defined by CD45RO negativity and positive CCR7 selection, thereby excluding terminally differentiated effector memory CD45RA+ cells. TCRdb keeps only in-frame clones here, not all; method: immunoSEQ multiplex PCR. The data contain about 1,900,000 clones, approximately 94% of them seen just once; the ten biggest clones take up 1% to 1.5%. Study findings and constraints: Relative to their counterparts shared across all four donors, non-shared clonotypes exhibited diminished generation probabilities. The sharing of approximately 4.6% of naive CD4 clonotypes was seen across a handful of donors.

This chain joins TRBV7-6 and TRBJ2-7; the D gene is possibly TRBD2 (5 bases). This TCR was sampled from a man aged 18 to 29 in good health. Source material: naive CD8+ T cells sorted from blood. CDR3 in amino acids: CASSSGASNFYEQYF. CDR3 bases: TGTGCCAGCAGCTCCGGAGCTAGCAACTTCTACGAGCAGTACTTC.